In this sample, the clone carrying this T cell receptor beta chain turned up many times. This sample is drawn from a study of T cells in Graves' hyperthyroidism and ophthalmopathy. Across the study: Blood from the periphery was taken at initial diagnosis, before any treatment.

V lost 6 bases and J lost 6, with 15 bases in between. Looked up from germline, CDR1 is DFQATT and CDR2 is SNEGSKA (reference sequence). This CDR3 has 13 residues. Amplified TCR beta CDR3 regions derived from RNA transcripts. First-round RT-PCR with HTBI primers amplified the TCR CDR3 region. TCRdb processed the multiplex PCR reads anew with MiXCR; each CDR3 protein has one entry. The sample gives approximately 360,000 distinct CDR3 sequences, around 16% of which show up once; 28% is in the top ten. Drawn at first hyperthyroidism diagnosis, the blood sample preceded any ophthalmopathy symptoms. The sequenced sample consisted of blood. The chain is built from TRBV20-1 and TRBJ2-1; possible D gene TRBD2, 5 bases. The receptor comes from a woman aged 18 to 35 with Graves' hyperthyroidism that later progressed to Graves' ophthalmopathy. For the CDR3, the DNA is TGCAGTGCCCCCAGAGGGCCAGTCAATGAGCAGTTCTTC. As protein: CSAPRGPVNEQFF.